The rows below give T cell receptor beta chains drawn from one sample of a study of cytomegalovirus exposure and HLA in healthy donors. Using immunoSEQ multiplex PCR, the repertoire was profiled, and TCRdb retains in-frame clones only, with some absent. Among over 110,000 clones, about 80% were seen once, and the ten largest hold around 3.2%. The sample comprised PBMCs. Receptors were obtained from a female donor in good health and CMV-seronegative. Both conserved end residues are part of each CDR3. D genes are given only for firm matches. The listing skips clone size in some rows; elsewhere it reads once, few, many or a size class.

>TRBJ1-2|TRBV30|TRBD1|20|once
CAWSLPFYRDRGRRYSGYPF
TGTGCCTGGAGTCTACCTTTTTACCGGGACAGGGGGCGCAGATACTCTGGCTACCCCTTC
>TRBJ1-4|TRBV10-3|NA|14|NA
CATSDFGGREKLFF
TGTGCCACCTCAGATTTCGGGGGGAGAGAAAAACTGTTTTTT
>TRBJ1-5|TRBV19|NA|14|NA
CASTTIPQGQPQHF
TGTGCCAGTACCACCATCCCCCAGGGGCAGCCCCAGCATTTT
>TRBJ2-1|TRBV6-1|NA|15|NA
CASILEGQPYNEQFF
TGTGCCAGCATCCTGGAGGGACAGCCTTACAATGAGCAGTTCTTC
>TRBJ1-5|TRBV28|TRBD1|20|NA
CASTPYLGTALSPNNQPQHF
TGTGCCAGCACTCCATACCTCGGGACAGCCCTATCTCCCAACAATCAGCCCCAGCATTTT
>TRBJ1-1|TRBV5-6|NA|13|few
CASSLERYTEAFF
TGTGCCAGCAGCTTGGAACGGTACACTGAAGCTTTCTTT
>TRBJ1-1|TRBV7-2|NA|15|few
CASSLYQGSPAEAFF
TGTGCCAGCAGCTTATACCAGGGGTCGCCGGCTGAAGCTTTCTTT
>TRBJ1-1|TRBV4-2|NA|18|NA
CASSPHRRGAAGNTEAFF
TGTGCCAGCAGCCCCCACCGTCGGGGGGCCGCCGGAAACACTGAAGCTTTCTTT
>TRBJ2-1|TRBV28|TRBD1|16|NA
CASSLFRQGALNEQFF
TGTGCCAGCAGTTTATTCAGACAGGGGGCTCTAAATGAGCAGTTCTTC
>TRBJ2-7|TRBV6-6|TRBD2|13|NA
CASSTAGPYEQYF
TGTGCCAGCAGTACAGCGGGGCCCTACGAGCAGTACTTC
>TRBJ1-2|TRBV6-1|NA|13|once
CASSEARRSGYTF
TGTGCCAGCAGTGAAGCGAGGCGAAGTGGCTACACCTTC